The 17 T cell receptor beta chains in this list originate from one sample, sequenced in a study of blood T cell repertoires in COVID-19 (dated by TCRdb to the early 2020s). Libraries were constructed by the immunoSEQ multiplex PCR assay. The table was pulled from immuneACCESS by TCRdb, which kept in-frame rearrangements only. Such tables lose some clones; where checked, under half of the loss comes from unresolved V genes, and the rest has no known cause. A total of around 100,000 clones appear in this sample, about four fifths of them only once. About 24% of the sample is in the top ten clones. Specimen: peripheral blood. These receptors were collected from a human donor in a cohort sampled during active COVID-19.

The V and J genes are TRBV19 and TRBJ2-2, with 8 bases matching TRBD2. The V gene end was trimmed by 3 bases and the J gene end by 4 bases; junction bases not matched to a gene: 10. CDR3 length: 17 residues. CDR1 and CDR2 from the germline V gene are LNHDA and SQIVND (reference sequence). The CDR3 coding sequence is TGTGCCAGTAGTATGACAGCGGGGGCGCCCATCACCGGGGAGCTGTTTTTT. Encoded protein: CASSMTAGAPITGELFF. Supplemented by reference TRBV19 and TRBJ2-2, the full variable domain reads DGGITQSPKYLFRKEGQNVTLSCEQNLNHDAMYWYRQDPGQGLRLIYYSQIVNDFQKGDIAEGYSVSREKKESFPLTVTSAQKNPTAFYLCASSMTAGAPITGELFFGEGSRLTVL.

The J gene is TRBJ1-1, the V gene TRBV15; 7 bases agree with TRBD1. V lost 0 bases to trimming and J lost 0 bases; unmatched junction nucleotides: 1. Germline CDR1 and CDR2: LNHNV and YYDKDF (reference sequence). This CDR3 contains 15 residues. DNA of the CDR3: TGTGCCACCAGCAGAGAGACAGGGATGAACACTGAAGCTTTCTTT. It translates to CATSRETGMNTEAFF.

The V call is TRBV5-1, the J call TRBJ1-5; 7 bases agree with TRBD1. V was clipped by 4 bases and J by 4 bases; unmatched bases: 8. The CDR3 is 15 amino acids. Germline V gene lookup returns CDR1 SGHRS and CDR2 YFSETQ. CDR3 DNA sequence: TGCGCCAGCAGCGCCACCGGGACAGATAATCAGCCCCAGCATTTT. Its translation: CASSATGTDNQPQHF.

The rearrangement links TRBV25-1 to TRBJ2-2, with 9 bases matching TRBD2. The CDR3 runs to 16 residues. Germline CDR1 reads MGHDK; CDR2 reads SYGVNS. V gave up 1 base and J gave up 6 bases; unmatched junction bases: 6. The CDR3 here is CASSEFGGGAPGELFF. The CDR3, as DNA: TGTGCCAGCAGTGAATTTGGCGGGGGGGCCCCCGGGGAGCTGTTTTTT.

The chain has TRBV9 and TRBJ1-1, with 7 bases that match TRBD1. Germline V lookup: CDR1 SGDLS, CDR2 YYNGEE. The CDR3 contains 15 residues. J lost 4 bases, V lost 2 bases, and 8 bases had no gene match. The CDR3 protein is CASSVRQGSATEAFF. DNA for the CDR3: TGTGCCAGCAGCGTCCGACAGGGAAGTGCCACTGAAGCTTTCTTT.

The chain couples TRBV5-1 to TRBJ2-1; 10 nucleotides match TRBD2. CDR1 is SGHRS and CDR2 is YFSETQ in the germline V gene. Germline trimming cut 0 bases from V and 0 bases from J; bases unmatched to any gene: 6. The CDR3 totals 18 residues. DNA for the CDR3: TGCGCCAGCAGCTTGGACCGGACTAGCGGAAGCTCCTACAATGAGCAGTTCTTC. It codes for CASSLDRTSGSSYNEQFF.

This clone appeared once. The chain employs TRBV28 and TRBJ2-4; 12 bases fit TRBD1. The CDR3 is made up of 16 amino acids. The J segment lost 4 bases and the V segment lost 6 bases, leaving 7 bases of the junction unmatched. Germline CDR1 and CDR2: MDHEN and SYDVKM. For the CDR3, the DNA is TGTGCCAGCAGGCCCGGGACAGGGGGCCTGAAAAACATTCAGTACTTC. Its protein is CASRPGTGGLKNIQYF.

This clone was found once. The chain is built from TRBV19 and TRBJ2-1; TRBD2 matches at 14 bases. The J segment lost 6 bases and the V segment lost 4 bases, leaving 5 bases of the junction unmatched. This CDR3 contains 16 residues. Germline V lookup: CDR1 LNHDA, CDR2 SQIVND (reference sequence). The CDR3 spells CASSRTSGGSINEQFF. In DNA, the CDR3 is TGTGCCAGTAGTAGGACTAGCGGGGGGTCCATCAATGAGCAGTTCTTC.

The V and J genes are TRBV6-5 and TRBJ1-4; 9 bases are shared with TRBD1. V lost 4 bases, J lost 7 bases, and 10 bases stayed unmatched. Germline loops: CDR1 MNHEY, CDR2 SVGAGI. CDR3 length equals 16 residues. CDR3 residues: CASSFLQGASGEKLFF. CDR3 bases: TGTGCCAGCAGTTTTCTACAGGGGGCTTCGGGTGAAAAACTGTTTTTT.

V and J are TRBV15 and TRBJ2-7; perhaps TRBD1 as D (6 bases). The V gene lost 0 bases and the J gene lost 5 bases, with 11 bases spanning the gap. CDR3 length: 14 residues. Germline-derived CDR1 and CDR2 are LNHNV and YYDKDF (reference sequence). CDR3 in amino acids: CATSRDLQGHEQYF. The CDR3 nucleotides are TGTGCCACCAGCAGAGATTTACAGGGACACGAGCAGTACTTC.

The V gene is TRBV6-5, the J gene TRBJ2-7, with 12 bases that match TRBD2. This CDR3 is built from 16 residues. Per germline, CDR1 MNHEY and CDR2 SVGAGI. V lost 4 bases, J lost 4 bases, and 8 bases stayed unmatched. The CDR3 DNA reads as TGTGCCAGCAGTTCCCCGACTAGCGGGAGTCCTTACGAGCAGTACTTC. Translation: CASSSPTSGSPYEQYF.

J is TRBJ2-1 and V is TRBV19; 9 bases map to TRBD2. The CDR3 is made up of 15 amino acids. V was clipped by 4 bases and J by 9 bases; unmatched bases: 10. CDR1 is LNHDA and CDR2 is SQIVND in the germline V gene (reference sequence). CDR3 residues: CASSKVGGGAGEQFF. The CDR3 region has the DNA TGTGCCAGTAGTAAAGTAGGCGGGGGGGCCGGTGAGCAGTTCTTC.

The rearrangement links TRBV27 to TRBJ2-4, with 8 nucleotides matching TRBD1. The CDR3 length is 14 residues. V lost 5 bases to trimming and J lost 8 bases; unmatched junction nucleotides: 8. Germline CDR1 and CDR2: MNHEY and SMNVEV (reference sequence). CDR3 sequence reads: CASSLDRVGDIQYF. The DNA of the CDR3 is TGTGCCAGCAGTCTGGACAGGGTTGGAGACATTCAGTACTTC.

This chain uses TRBV3-1 (or the pseudogene TRBV3-2) with TRBJ2-1, with 7 nucleotides matching TRBD1. CDR3 length: 13 amino acids. V was pared by 3 bases and J by 9 bases, with 5 bases of the junction left unmatched. Germline V CDR1 and CDR2: LGHDT, YNNKEL (reference sequence). This CDR3 reads CASSQRGQGEQFF. Here the CDR3 DNA reads TGTGCCAGCAGCCAGAGGGGGCAAGGTGAGCAGTTCTTC.

The V and J genes are TRBV13 and TRBJ2-7, with D perhaps matching TRBD1 (5 bases). Trimming removed 5 bases from V and 2 bases from J, with 16 bases in between. The germline gives CDR1 PRHDT, CDR2 FYEKMQ (reference sequence). The CDR3 totals 15 residues. The CDR3 spells CASSPSRVGTYEQYF. CDR3 nucleotides: TGTGCCAGCAGCCCAAGCAGGGTAGGGACCTACGAGCAGTACTTC.

The V call is TRBV9, the J call TRBJ1-1, with a tentative D call TRBD1 (5 bases). This CDR3 comprises 14 residues. CDR1 is SGDLS and CDR2 is YYNGEE in the germline V gene. V lost 0 bases, J lost 4 bases, and 10 bases lay in between. The CDR3 is CASSVGGLGTEAFF. CDR3 in DNA: TGTGCCAGCAGCGTAGGGGGCCTGGGCACTGAAGCTTTCTTT.

This clone has a single count. CDR3 coding DNA: TGTGCCAGCACCCAGGGAGGCTATGGCTACACCTTC. Translation gives CASTQGGYGYTF. V usage is TRBV6-5 and J usage is TRBJ1-2, with D perhaps matching TRBD1 (5 bases). This CDR3 spans 12 amino acids. Trimming shortened V by 7 bases and J by 4 bases, and 10 bases separated the two germline ends. From germline, CDR1 is MNHEY and CDR2 SVGAGI.